This T cell receptor beta chain emerged from a study of cytomegalovirus exposure and HLA in healthy donors. Study results and limitations: Most TCR sequences were seen very rarely across donors, but some public TCRs occurred in many.

At the time of sampling, donors were nominally healthy, though unrecorded immune exposures were likely. Researchers ran the PCR with 60 Vbeta and 13 Jbeta primers. Measured with immunoSEQ multiplex PCR; TCRdb has only the in-frame clones, and not every one. The repertoire holds 80,000 to 100,000 clones, with around 82% as singletons. As concerns this clone: Its specificity is not known.

Germline V gene sequence: CDR1 KGHSH, CDR2 LQKENI. V dropped 6 bases and J dropped 0 bases, with 10 bases sitting between them. CDR3 length equals 14 residues. This sequence was found in a man in his forties in good health and CMV-seropositive. The rearrangement uses TRBV18 and TRBJ2-3; D call uncertain. Sequenced material: PBMCs. The CDR3 coding sequence is TGTGCCAGCTCCTCTTTAATTAGCACAGATACGCAGTATTTT. It codes for CASSSLISTDTQYF.